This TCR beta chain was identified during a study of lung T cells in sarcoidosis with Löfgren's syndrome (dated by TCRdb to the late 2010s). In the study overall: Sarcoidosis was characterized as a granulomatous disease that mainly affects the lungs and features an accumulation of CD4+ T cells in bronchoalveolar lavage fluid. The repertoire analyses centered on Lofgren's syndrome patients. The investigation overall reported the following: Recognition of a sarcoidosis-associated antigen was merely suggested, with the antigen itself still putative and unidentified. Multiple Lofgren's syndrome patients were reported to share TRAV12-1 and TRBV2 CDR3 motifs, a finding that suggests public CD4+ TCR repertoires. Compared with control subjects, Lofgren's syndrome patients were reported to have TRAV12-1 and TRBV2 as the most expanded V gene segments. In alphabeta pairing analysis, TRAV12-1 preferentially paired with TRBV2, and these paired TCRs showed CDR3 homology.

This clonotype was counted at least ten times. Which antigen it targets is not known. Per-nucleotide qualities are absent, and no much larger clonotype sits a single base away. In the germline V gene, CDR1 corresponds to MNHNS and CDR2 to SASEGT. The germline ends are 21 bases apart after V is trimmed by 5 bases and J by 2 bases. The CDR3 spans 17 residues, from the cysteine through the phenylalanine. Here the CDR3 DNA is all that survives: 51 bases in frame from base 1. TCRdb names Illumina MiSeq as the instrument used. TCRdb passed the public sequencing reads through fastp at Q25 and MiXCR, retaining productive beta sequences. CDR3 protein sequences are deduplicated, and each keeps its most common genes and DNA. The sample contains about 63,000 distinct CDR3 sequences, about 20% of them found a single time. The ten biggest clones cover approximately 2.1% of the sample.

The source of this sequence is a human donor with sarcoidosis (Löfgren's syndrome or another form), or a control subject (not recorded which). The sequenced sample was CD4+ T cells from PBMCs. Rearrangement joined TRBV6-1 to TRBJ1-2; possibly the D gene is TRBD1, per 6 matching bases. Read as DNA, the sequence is TGTGCCAGCAGTTTCTCCCCCTTTACAGGGCCAAACTATGGCTACACCTTC. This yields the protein CASSFSPFTGPNYGYTF.